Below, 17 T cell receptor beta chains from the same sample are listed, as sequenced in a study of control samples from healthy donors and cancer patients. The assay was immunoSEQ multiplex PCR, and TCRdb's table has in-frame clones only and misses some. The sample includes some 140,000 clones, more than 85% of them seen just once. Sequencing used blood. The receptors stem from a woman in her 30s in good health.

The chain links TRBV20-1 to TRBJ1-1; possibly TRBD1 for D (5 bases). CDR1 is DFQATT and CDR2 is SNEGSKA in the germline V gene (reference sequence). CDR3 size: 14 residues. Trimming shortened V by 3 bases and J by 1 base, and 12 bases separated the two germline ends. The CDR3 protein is CSASKSGSNTEAFF. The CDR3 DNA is TGCAGTGCTAGTAAGTCAGGGTCGAACACTGAAGCTTTCTTT.

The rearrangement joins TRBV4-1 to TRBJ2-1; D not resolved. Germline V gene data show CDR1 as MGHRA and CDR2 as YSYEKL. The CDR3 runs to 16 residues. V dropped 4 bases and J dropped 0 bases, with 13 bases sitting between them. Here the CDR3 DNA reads TGCGCCAGCAGCCCCCGAGGAGACTTCTCCTACAATGAGCAGTTCTTC. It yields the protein CASSPRGDFSYNEQFF.

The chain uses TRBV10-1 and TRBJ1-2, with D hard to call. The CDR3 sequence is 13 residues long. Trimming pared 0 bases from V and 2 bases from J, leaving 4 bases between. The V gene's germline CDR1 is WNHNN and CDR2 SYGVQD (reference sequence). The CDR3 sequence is CASSESKNYGYTF. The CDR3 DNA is TGCGCCAGCAGTGAGTCGAAGAACTATGGCTACACCTTC.

CDR3 region: CAFQTFFRNTEAFF. As DNA, the CDR3 is TGTGCCTTCCAAACCTTTTTTCGGAACACTGAAGCTTTCTTT. The V and J genes are TRBV30 and TRBJ1-1; D is undetermined. Germline lookup yields CDR1 GTSNPN and CDR2 SVGIG (reference sequence). This CDR3 is 14 amino acids long. Trimming stripped 7 bases from V and 1 base from J, with 16 bases between. Based on the CDR3 plus reference TRBV30 and TRBJ1-1, the full variable domain is SQTIHQWPATLVQPVGSPLSLECTVEGTSNPNLYWYRQAAGRGLQLLFYSVGIGQISSEVPQNLSASRPQDRQFILSSKKLLLSDSGFYLCAFQTFFRNTEAFFGQGTRLTVV.

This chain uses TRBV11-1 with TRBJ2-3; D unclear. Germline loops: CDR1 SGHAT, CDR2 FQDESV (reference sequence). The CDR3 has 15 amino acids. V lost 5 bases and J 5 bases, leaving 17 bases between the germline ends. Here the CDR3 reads CASSNIRFKQDTQYF. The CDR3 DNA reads TGTGCCAGCAGCAATATTCGGTTCAAACAAGATACGCAGTATTTT. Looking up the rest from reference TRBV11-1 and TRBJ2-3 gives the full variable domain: EAEVAQSPRYKITEKSQAVAFWCDPISGHATLYWYRQILGQGPELLVQFQDESVVDDSQLPKDRFSAERLKGVDSTLKIQPAELGDSAMYLCASSNIRFKQDTQYFGPGTRLTVL.

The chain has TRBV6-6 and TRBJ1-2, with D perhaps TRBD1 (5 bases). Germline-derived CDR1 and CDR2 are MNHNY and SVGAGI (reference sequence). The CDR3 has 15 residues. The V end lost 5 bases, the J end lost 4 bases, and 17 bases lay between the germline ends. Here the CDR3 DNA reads TGTGCCAGCAGTGTCCCAGCCAGGGAGCGCTATGGCTACACCTTC. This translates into CASSVPARERYGYTF.

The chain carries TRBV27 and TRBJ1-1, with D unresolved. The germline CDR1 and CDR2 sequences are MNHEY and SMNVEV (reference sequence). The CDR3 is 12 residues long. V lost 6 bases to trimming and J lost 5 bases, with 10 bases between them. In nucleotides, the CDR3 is TGTGCCAGCAGAACCAGTTCGACTGAAGCTTTCTTT. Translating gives CASRTSSTEAFF.

CDR3 in DNA: TGCGCCAGCAGCTATACGCACGAGCAGTACTTC. Its protein product is CASSYTHEQYF. The V gene is TRBV5-1, the J gene TRBJ2-7; no clear D gene. The germline V and J ends were trimmed by 3 bases and 5 bases, with 6 bases remaining between them. Germline lookup yields CDR1 SGHRS and CDR2 YFSETQ. CDR3 length equals 11 residues.

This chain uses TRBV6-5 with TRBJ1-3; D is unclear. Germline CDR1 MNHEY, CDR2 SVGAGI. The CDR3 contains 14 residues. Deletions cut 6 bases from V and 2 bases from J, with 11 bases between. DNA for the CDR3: TGTGCCAGCAGCAGGCCCGGGGCTGGAAACACCATATATTTT. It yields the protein CASSRPGAGNTIYF.

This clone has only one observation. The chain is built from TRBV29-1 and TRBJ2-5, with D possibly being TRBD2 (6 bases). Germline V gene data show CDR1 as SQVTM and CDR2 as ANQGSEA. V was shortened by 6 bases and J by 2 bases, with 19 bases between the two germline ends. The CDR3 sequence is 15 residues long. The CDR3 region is CSVELDRGRQETQYF. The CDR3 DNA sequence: TGCAGCGTAGAACTAGATCGGGGGAGACAAGAGACCCAGTACTTC.

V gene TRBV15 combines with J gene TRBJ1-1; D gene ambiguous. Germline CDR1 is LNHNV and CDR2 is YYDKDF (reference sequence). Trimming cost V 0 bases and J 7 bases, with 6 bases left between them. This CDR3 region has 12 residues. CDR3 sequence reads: CATSRDWGEAFF. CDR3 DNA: TGTGCCACCAGCAGAGATTGGGGTGAAGCTTTCTTT.

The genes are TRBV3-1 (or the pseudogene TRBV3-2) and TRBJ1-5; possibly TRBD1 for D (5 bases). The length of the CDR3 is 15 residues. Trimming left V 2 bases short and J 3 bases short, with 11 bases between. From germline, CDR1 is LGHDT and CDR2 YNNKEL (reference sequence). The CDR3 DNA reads TGTGCCAGCAGCCAACAGGGAAGCCCCAATCAGCCCCAGCATTTT. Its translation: CASSQQGSPNQPQHF.

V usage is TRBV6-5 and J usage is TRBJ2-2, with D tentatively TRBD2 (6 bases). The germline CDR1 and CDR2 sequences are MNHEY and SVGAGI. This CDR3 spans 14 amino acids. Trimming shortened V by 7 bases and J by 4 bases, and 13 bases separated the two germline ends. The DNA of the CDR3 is TGTGCCAGCACACTAGCCCAGGGCACCGGGGAGCTGTTTTTT. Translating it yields CASTLAQGTGELFF.

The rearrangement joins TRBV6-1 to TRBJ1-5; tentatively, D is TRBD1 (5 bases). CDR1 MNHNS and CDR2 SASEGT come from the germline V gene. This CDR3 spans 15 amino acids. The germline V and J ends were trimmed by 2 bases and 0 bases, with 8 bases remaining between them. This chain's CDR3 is CASSERQYSNQPQHF. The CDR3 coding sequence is TGTGCCAGCAGTGAAAGACAGTATAGCAATCAGCCCCAGCATTTT.

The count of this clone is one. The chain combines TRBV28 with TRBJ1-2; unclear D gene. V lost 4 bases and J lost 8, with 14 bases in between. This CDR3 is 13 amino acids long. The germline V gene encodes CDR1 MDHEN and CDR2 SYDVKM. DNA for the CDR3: TGTGCCAGCAGTTCCCCCCGATACGGCGGCTACACCTTC. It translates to CASSSPRYGGYTF.

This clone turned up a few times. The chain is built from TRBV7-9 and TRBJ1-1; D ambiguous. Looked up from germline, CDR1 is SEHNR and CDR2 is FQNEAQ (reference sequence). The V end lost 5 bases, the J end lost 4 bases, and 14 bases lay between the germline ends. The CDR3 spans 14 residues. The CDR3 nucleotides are TGTGCCAGCAGCCAATCGAGGGAGGGCACTGAAGCTTTCTTT. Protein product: CASSQSREGTEAFF.

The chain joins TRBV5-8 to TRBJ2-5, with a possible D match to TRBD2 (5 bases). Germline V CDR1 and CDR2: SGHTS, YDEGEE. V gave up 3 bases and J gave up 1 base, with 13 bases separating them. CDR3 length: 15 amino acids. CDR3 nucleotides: TGTGCCAGCAGCTCGGGTCGGAGGACCCAAGAGACCCAGTACTTC. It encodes CASSSGRRTQETQYF.